This T cell receptor beta chain was captured by sequencing in a study of T cells in Graves' hyperthyroidism and ophthalmopathy. Concerning this clonotype: Its antigen remains unknown.

The CDR3 regions of TCR beta were amplified from RNA transcripts. A first-round RT-PCR of the TCR CDR3 used the HTBI primer set. TCRdb called the multiplex PCR reads again in MiXCR, with one record for every CDR3 protein. The top ten hold around 15% of the sample, which has some 700,000 distinct CDR3 sequences, 17% seen once. The hyperthyroidism was newly diagnosed and had lasted under 2 months; the patients were aged 18 to 65. Study-level results: Most clonotypes expanded in thyroid above 0.001 were likewise present in blood. Ophthalmopathy was separated from stable hyperthyroidism by a 13 V-J model.

V was pared by 0 bases and J by 5 bases, with 15 bases between. Per germline, CDR1 SGDLS and CDR2 YYNGEE. This CDR3 has 16 residues. The sample was blood. The chain employs TRBV9 and TRBJ2-1; D is perhaps TRBD2 (8 bases). This sequence was found in a man aged 45-65 years with Graves' hyperthyroidism. This CDR3 reads CASSVALAGTDNEQFF. For the CDR3, the DNA is TGTGCCAGCAGCGTAGCTTTAGCGGGGACAGACAATGAGCAGTTCTTC.